A selection of T cell receptor beta chains follows, all from one sample in a study of PD-L1 blockade in urothelial cancer. The table came from immunoSEQ multiplex PCR; TCRdb's copy has only in-frame clones and leaves some out. Found here are about 93,000 clones, nearly 90% of them singletons; the top ten hold 1.6%. This sample comprised PBMCs, obtained around atezolizumab (anti-PD-L1) treatment. These receptors were collected from a man in his sixties with urothelial cancer. The CDR3 runs from the conserved cysteine through the conserved F or W. Each record gives: D gene, J gene, clone size, V gene, CDR3 protein, CDR3 DNA. A D gene is named only where the DNA matches it firmly. The size entry is marked missing in some rows and otherwise reads once, few, many or a size class.

d_gene: .; j_gene: TRBJ1-1; abundance: .; v_gene: TRBV28; CDR3aa: CASSLLRRQGGTEAFF; CDR3nt: TGTGCCAGCAGTTTACTCAGACGGCAGGGAGGGACTGAAGCTTTCTTT
d_gene: TRBD1; j_gene: TRBJ1-1; abundance: .; v_gene: TRBV6-4; CDR3aa: CASRRDRGATEAFF; CDR3nt: TGTGCCAGCAGGCGGGACAGGGGAGCCACTGAAGCTTTCTTT
d_gene: .; j_gene: TRBJ2-1; abundance: .; v_gene: TRBV5-4; CDR3aa: CASSSGTPAYNEQFF; CDR3nt: TGTGCCAGCAGCTCCGGGACACCTGCTTACAATGAGCAGTTCTTC
d_gene: TRBD1; j_gene: TRBJ2-7; abundance: .; v_gene: TRBV14; CDR3aa: CASSPRRGQGAAGEQYF; CDR3nt: TGTGCCAGCAGCCCCCGGCGGGGCCAGGGGGCGGCGGGCGAGCAGTACTTC
d_gene: .; j_gene: TRBJ1-2; abundance: .; v_gene: TRBV11-1; CDR3aa: CASRRTGSDGYTF; CDR3nt: TGTGCCAGCAGGCGCACAGGGTCCGATGGCTACACCTTC
d_gene: TRBD2; j_gene: TRBJ2-3; abundance: .; v_gene: TRBV29-1; CDR3aa: CSAGLAGGNTDTQYF; CDR3nt: TGCAGCGCCGGACTAGCGGGAGGTAACACAGATACGCAGTATTTT
d_gene: TRBD2; j_gene: TRBJ2-5; abundance: .; v_gene: TRBV6-6; CDR3aa: CASSNVGLAGEYF; CDR3nt: TGTGCCAGCAGTAACGTGGGACTAGCGGGTGAATACTTC
d_gene: TRBD2; j_gene: TRBJ2-3; abundance: .; v_gene: TRBV7-9; CDR3aa: CASSLLAGLTDTQYF; CDR3nt: TGTGCCAGCAGCCTACTAGCGGGACTCACAGATACGCAGTATTTT
d_gene: TRBD2; j_gene: TRBJ2-1; abundance: .; v_gene: TRBV4-3; CDR3aa: CASSQGPSGGYNEQFF; CDR3nt: TGCGCCAGCAGCCAAGGTCCTAGCGGGGGTTACAATGAGCAGTTCTTC
d_gene: .; j_gene: TRBJ2-5; abundance: .; v_gene: TRBV7-5; CDR3aa: CARSGGDQETQYF; CDR3nt: TGTGCCAGGAGTGGGGGGGACCAAGAGACCCAGTACTTC
d_gene: TRBD1; j_gene: TRBJ1-5; abundance: .; v_gene: TRBV19; CDR3aa: CASSGTGGNQPQHF; CDR3nt: TGTGCCAGTAGTGGGACAGGGGGCAATCAGCCCCAGCATTTT
d_gene: .; j_gene: TRBJ2-4; abundance: .; v_gene: TRBV25-1; CDR3aa: CASSEGSTKNIQYF; CDR3nt: TGTGCCAGCAGTGAAGGCTCAACCAAAAACATTCAGTACTTC
d_gene: TRBD2; j_gene: TRBJ2-2; abundance: .; v_gene: TRBV4-2; CDR3aa: CASSPYGASGGPNTGELFF; CDR3nt: TGTGCCAGCAGCCCCTATGGGGCTAGCGGGGGCCCGAACACCGGGGAGCTGTTTTTT
d_gene: .; j_gene: TRBJ2-4; abundance: .; v_gene: TRBV7-2; CDR3aa: CASSLALRGGRNIQYF; CDR3nt: TGTGCCAGCAGCTTAGCGCTAAGGGGGGGACGGAACATTCAGTACTTC
d_gene: TRBD1; j_gene: TRBJ2-3; abundance: .; v_gene: TRBV19; CDR3aa: CASSPGTGDTDTQYF; CDR3nt: TGTGCCAGTAGCCCAGGGACAGGGGACACAGATACGCAGTATTTT
d_gene: .; j_gene: TRBJ1-3; abundance: once; v_gene: TRBV7-8; CDR3aa: CASSPTPGKGFGTIYF; CDR3nt: TGTGCCAGCAGCCCCACCCCAGGGAAGGGCTTTGGGACCATATATTTT
d_gene: .; j_gene: TRBJ1-5; abundance: once; v_gene: TRBV30; CDR3aa: CAWSLQGGNQPQHF; CDR3nt: TGTGCCTGGAGTTTACAGGGAGGCAATCAGCCCCAGCATTTT
d_gene: TRBD1; j_gene: TRBJ1-4; abundance: .; v_gene: TRBV7-2; CDR3aa: CASSQTGGDEKLFF; CDR3nt: TGTGCCAGCAGCCAGACAGGGGGCGACGAAAAACTGTTTTTT
d_gene: .; j_gene: TRBJ1-1; abundance: .; v_gene: TRBV6-4; CDR3aa: CASSQQGMGNTEAFF; CDR3nt: TGTGCCAGCAGTCAACAGGGTATGGGGAACACTGAAGCTTTCTTT
d_gene: .; j_gene: TRBJ2-5; abundance: .; v_gene: TRBV5-6; CDR3aa: CASSLGQQETQYF; CDR3nt: TGTGCCAGCAGCTTGGGACAGCAAGAGACCCAGTACTTC
d_gene: TRBD1; j_gene: TRBJ2-6; abundance: once; v_gene: TRBV4-1; CDR3aa: CASWHGTGGARGANVLTF; CDR3nt: TGCGCCAGCTGGCACGGGACAGGGGGCGCGCGAGGGGCCAACGTCCTGACTTTC
d_gene: TRBD1; j_gene: TRBJ1-1; abundance: .; v_gene: TRBV19; CDR3aa: CASSGQAMNTEAFF; CDR3nt: TGTGCCAGTAGTGGACAGGCGATGAACACTGAAGCTTTCTTT
d_gene: .; j_gene: TRBJ2-1; abundance: .; v_gene: TRBV5-4; CDR3aa: CASSLEAGSGNEQFF; CDR3nt: TGTGCCAGCAGCTTGGAAGCGGGTTCTGGTAATGAGCAGTTCTTC
d_gene: .; j_gene: TRBJ2-7; abundance: .; v_gene: TRBV6-1; CDR3aa: CASSGSIGGTQYF; CDR3nt: TGTGCCAGCAGTGGTAGTATCGGGGGAACCCAGTACTTC
d_gene: TRBD1; j_gene: TRBJ1-6; abundance: .; v_gene: TRBV30; CDR3aa: CAWTPGQGDSPLHF; CDR3nt: TGTGCCTGGACCCCGGGACAGGGGGATTCACCCCTCCACTTT
d_gene: .; j_gene: TRBJ2-1; abundance: once; v_gene: TRBV15; CDR3aa: CATSDSSYNEQFF; CDR3nt: TGTGCCACCAGCGACTCCTCCTACAATGAGCAGTTCTTC
d_gene: .; j_gene: TRBJ2-2; abundance: .; v_gene: TRBV29-1; CDR3aa: CSVEFRGTGELFF; CDR3nt: TGCAGCGTTGAATTTAGGGGTACCGGGGAGCTGTTTTTT
d_gene: TRBD2; j_gene: TRBJ2-3; abundance: .; v_gene: TRBV27; CDR3aa: CASSLYRSGTSPDTQYF; CDR3nt: TGTGCCAGCAGTTTATACCGCTCCGGGACTAGCCCGGATACGCAGTATTTT
d_gene: .; j_gene: TRBJ2-1; abundance: .; v_gene: TRBV28; CDR3aa: CASSLPSDQAWQNPNEQFF; CDR3nt: TGTGCCAGCAGTTTACCCAGCGATCAAGCCTGGCAAAATCCCAATGAGCAGTTCTTC
d_gene: TRBD1; j_gene: TRBJ1-2; abundance: .; v_gene: TRBV5-1; CDR3aa: CASPTGGPNYGYTF; CDR3nt: TGCGCCAGTCCGACAGGGGGCCCTAACTATGGCTACACCTTC
d_gene: .; j_gene: TRBJ2-2; abundance: .; v_gene: TRBV5-1; CDR3aa: CASSSGGVKSGELFF; CDR3nt: TGCGCCAGCAGCTCGGGCGGGGTGAAATCCGGGGAGCTGTTTTTT
d_gene: TRBD2; j_gene: TRBJ2-5; abundance: .; v_gene: TRBV29-1; CDR3aa: CSVDWGGVETQYF; CDR3nt: TGCAGCGTTGACTGGGGGGGGGTCGAGACCCAGTACTTC
d_gene: .; j_gene: TRBJ1-1; abundance: .; v_gene: TRBV19; CDR3aa: CASSPTGYGEAFF; CDR3nt: TGTGCCAGTAGTCCCACGGGGTACGGAGAAGCTTTCTTT
d_gene: .; j_gene: TRBJ2-1; abundance: .; v_gene: TRBV28; CDR3aa: CASRKEYAEQFF; CDR3nt: TGTGCCAGCAGGAAGGAGTACGCTGAGCAGTTCTTC
d_gene: TRBD2; j_gene: TRBJ2-3; abundance: .; v_gene: TRBV6-1; CDR3aa: CASSEVVSGGVTDTQYF; CDR3nt: TGTGCCAGCAGTGAAGTAGTAAGCGGGGGGGTTACAGATACGCAGTATTTT
d_gene: .; j_gene: TRBJ2-5; abundance: .; v_gene: TRBV2; CDR3aa: CASSEAGNQETQYF; CDR3nt: TGTGCCAGCAGTGAGGCGGGAAACCAAGAGACCCAGTACTTC
d_gene: TRBD2; j_gene: TRBJ2-3; abundance: .; v_gene: TRBV5-1; CDR3aa: CASSSRPSGSSTDTQYF; CDR3nt: TGCGCCAGCAGCTCGCGACCTAGCGGGAGTAGCACAGATACGCAGTATTTT
d_gene: .; j_gene: TRBJ2-3; abundance: .; v_gene: TRBV4-2; CDR3aa: CASSQGVLGTDTQYF; CDR3nt: TGTGCCAGCAGCCAAGGGGTGCTAGGCACAGATACGCAGTATTTT
d_gene: TRBD1; j_gene: TRBJ1-1; abundance: .; v_gene: TRBV7-2; CDR3aa: CASSLVGQGGTEAFF; CDR3nt: TGTGCCAGCAGCTTGGTAGGACAGGGCGGCACTGAAGCTTTCTTT
d_gene: .; j_gene: TRBJ1-3; abundance: .; v_gene: TRBV30; CDR3aa: CAWSSRGGGNTIYF; CDR3nt: TGTGCCTGGAGTTCCCGAGGTGGTGGAAACACCATATATTTT
d_gene: TRBD2; j_gene: TRBJ2-7; abundance: .; v_gene: TRBV6-1; CDR3aa: CASREPGGRYEQYF; CDR3nt: TGTGCCAGCAGGGAGCCGGGAGGAAGGTACGAGCAGTACTTC